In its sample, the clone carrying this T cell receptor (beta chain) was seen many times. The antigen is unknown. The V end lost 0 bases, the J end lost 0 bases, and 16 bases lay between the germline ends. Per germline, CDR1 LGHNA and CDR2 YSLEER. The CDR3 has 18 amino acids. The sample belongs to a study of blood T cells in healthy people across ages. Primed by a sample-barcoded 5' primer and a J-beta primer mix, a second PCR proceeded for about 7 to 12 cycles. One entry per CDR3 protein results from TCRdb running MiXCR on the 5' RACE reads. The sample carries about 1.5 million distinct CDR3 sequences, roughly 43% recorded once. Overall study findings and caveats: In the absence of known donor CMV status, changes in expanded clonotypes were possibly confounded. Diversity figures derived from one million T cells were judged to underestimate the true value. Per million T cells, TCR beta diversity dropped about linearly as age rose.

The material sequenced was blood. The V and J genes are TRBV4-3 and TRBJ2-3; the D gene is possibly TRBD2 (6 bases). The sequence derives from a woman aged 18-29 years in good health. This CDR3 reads CASSQEWAGTLSTDTQYF. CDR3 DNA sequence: TGCGCCAGCAGCCAAGAGTGGGCCGGGACTTTAAGCACAGATACGCAGTATTTT.